The 23 T cell receptor beta chains listed next were all sequenced from one sample in a study of shared clonotypes between healthy human individuals. Assay: immunoSEQ multiplex PCR; the TCRdb copy retains only in-frame clones and omits some. The sample carries more than 150,000 clones, over 80% recorded once. The sample taken for sequencing was naive CD4+ T cells sorted from blood. The subset is: CD45RA+ positively selected. These TCRs come from a young woman in good health.

In this sample, this clone turned up a few times. The chain joins TRBV18 to TRBJ1-5; D call uncertain. With 3 bases removed from V and 6 bases from J, the gap between germline ends came to 9 bases. CDR1 KGHSH and CDR2 LQKENI come from the germline V gene. The CDR3 consists of 13 residues. This chain's CDR3 is CASSPRESQPQHF. Written as DNA, the CDR3 is TGTGCCAGCTCACCGAGGGAAAGTCAGCCCCAGCATTTT.

A single count supports this clone. This chain joins TRBV5-6 and TRBJ2-5; D not resolved. This CDR3 is 14 amino acids long. In germline, CDR1 is SGHDT, CDR2 YYEEEE. With 5 bases removed from V and 5 bases from J, the gap between germline ends came to 16 bases. CDR3 sequence (DNA): TGTGCCAGCAGAAAAAATAAGGGTCGGGAGACCCAGTACTTC. Translation gives CASRKNKGRETQYF.

The CDR3 is CASSIGQLSNQPQHF. CDR3 bases: TGTGCCAGTAGTATCGGACAGTTGAGCAATCAGCCCCAGCATTTT. The chain joins TRBV19 to TRBJ1-5; a weak D match, TRBD1 (6 bases). Germline V gene sequence: CDR1 LNHDA, CDR2 SQIVND (reference sequence). The CDR3 has 15 amino acids. Trimming stripped 3 bases from V and 1 base from J, with 10 bases between. The full variable domain, completed using reference TRBV19 and TRBJ1-5, is DGGITQSPKYLFRKEGQNVTLSCEQNLNHDAMYWYRQDPGQGLRLIYYSQIVNDFQKGDIAEGYSVSREKKESFPLTVTSAQKNPTAFYLCASSIGQLSNQPQHFGDGTRLSIL.

The chain joins TRBV27 to TRBJ2-5, with unresolved D. The DNA end favors TRBJ2-7, so the J call may be wrong. The CDR3 sequence is 15 residues long. The V gene's germline CDR1 is MNHEY and CDR2 SMNVEV (reference sequence). CDR3 nucleotides: TGTGCCAGCAGCCCCAAGAGCTTATCCCCCTACGAGCAGTACTTC. It yields the protein CASSPKSLSPYEQYF.

The gene calls are TRBV4-1 and TRBJ1-1; D remains unclear. Per the germline V gene, CDR1 is MGHRA and CDR2 is YSYEKL. Trimming pared 4 bases from V and 1 base from J, leaving 13 bases between. CDR3 length equals 15 residues. The CDR3 DNA reads as TGCGCCAGCAGCCGAGAAGACGGGGAGAACACTGAAGCTTTCTTT. It codes for CASSREDGENTEAFF.

CDR3 sequence (DNA): TGTGCCAGCAGCGGCGGGGGACAGACCTTCTATGGCTACACCTTC. This translates into CASSGGGQTFYGYTF. This rearrangement joins TRBV6-1 to TRBJ1-2; TRBD1 matches at 7 bases. J was trimmed by 4 bases and V by 6 bases; bases with no gene match: 11. The germline V gene has CDR1 MNHNS and CDR2 SASEGT. The CDR3 spans 15 residues.

The chain is built from TRBV6-4 and TRBJ1-6; unclear D gene. CDR3 length: 15 amino acids. V was trimmed by 0 bases and J by 10 bases, leaving 13 bases between them. CDR1 MRHNA and CDR2 SNTAGT come from the germline V gene. The CDR3 region has the DNA TGTGCCAGCAGTGACTCGGTTAGGGTCGGGTCACCCCTCCACTTT. Encoded protein: CASSDSVRVGSPLHF.

The V call is TRBV18, the J call TRBJ2-5; 10 bases align to TRBD1. With the DNA end fitting TRBJ2-7 better, the J assignment may be wrong. The CDR3 has 15 residues. CDR1 is KGHSH, CDR2 LQKENI, per germline. The CDR3: CASSTGGTGDGEQYF. The CDR3 bases are TGTGCCAGCTCGACTGGAGGGACAGGGGATGGCGAGCAGTACTTC.

The chain recombines TRBV9 with TRBJ2-2; D uncertain. The CDR3 runs 14 residues. V was trimmed by 0 bases and J by 2 bases, leaving 5 bases between them. The germline CDR1 and CDR2 sequences are SGDLS and YYNGEE. CDR3 region: CASSVVRNTGELFF. The CDR3 DNA is TGTGCCAGCAGCGTAGTTCGAAACACCGGGGAGCTGTTTTTT.

The CDR3 bases are TGTGCCAGCAGCTTAGGACGACTAGCGGGAACCTACGAGCAGTACTTC. Residues: CASSLGRLAGTYEQYF. This chain connects TRBV7-9 to TRBJ2-7, with 11 bases identical to TRBD2. CDR3 size: 16 residues. Germline trimming cut 1 base from V and 2 bases from J; bases unmatched to any gene: 4. The germline CDR1 and CDR2 sequences are SEHNR and FQNEAQ (reference sequence).

The chain uses TRBV27 and TRBJ2-7, with 12 nucleotides matching TRBD2. The trim removed 5 bases at V and 7 bases at J, leaving 18 bases unmatched. CDR3 length equals 18 residues. CDR1 and CDR2 (germline): MNHEY, SMNVEV (reference sequence). CDR3 protein: CASSQYPGLAGSLGEQYF. The CDR3 bases are TGTGCCAGCAGTCAGTATCCGGGACTAGCGGGTTCCCTAGGAGAGCAGTACTTC.

Only one count was recorded for this clone. The chain carries TRBV5-1 and TRBJ1-1; D gene uncertain. The CDR3 has 14 residues. Trimming stripped 2 bases from V and 1 base from J, with 9 bases between. Germline CDR1 reads SGHRS; CDR2 reads YFSETQ. CDR3 sequence: CASSLTIENTEAFF. The DNA for the CDR3 is TGCGCCAGCAGCTTAACAATCGAGAACACTGAAGCTTTCTTT.

The chain employs TRBV4-2 and TRBJ2-7; 7 bases are shared with TRBD2. V was pared by 0 bases and J by 0 bases, with 8 bases of the junction left unmatched. The CDR3 sequence is 17 residues long. Germline loops: CDR1 LGHNA, CDR2 YNFKEQ. The CDR3 sequence: CASSQDGTRGSSYEQYF. CDR3 DNA sequence: TGTGCCAGCAGCCAAGATGGGACCCGCGGGAGCTCCTACGAGCAGTACTTC.

The chain joins TRBV4-1 to TRBJ2-1; D gene uncertain. The germline CDR1 and CDR2 sequences are MGHRA and YSYEKL. This CDR3 has 13 amino acids. V lost 5 bases, J lost 6 bases, and 11 bases lay in between. In nucleotides, the CDR3 is TGCGCCAGCAGCGTGTGGTTGCGCAATGAGCAGTTCTTC. As protein: CASSVWLRNEQFF.

The V and J genes are TRBV27 and TRBJ2-6; the D is unclear. CDR3 length equals 14 residues. Looked up from germline, CDR1 is MNHEY and CDR2 is SMNVEV (reference sequence). V was pared by 6 bases and J by 2 bases, with 8 bases between. The CDR3 bases are TGTGCCAGCAGCAGTAACGCTGGGGCCAACGTCCTGACTTTC. Its translation is CASSSNAGANVLTF.

The chain joins TRBV16 to TRBJ1-2; 7 positions agree with TRBD1. Germline V lookup: CDR1 KGHSY, CDR2 FQNENV. V lost 3 bases, J lost 7 bases, and 17 bases stayed unmatched. CDR3 size: 17 residues. This chain's CDR3 is CASSHISDILRDSGYTF. In nucleotides, the CDR3 is TGTGCCAGCAGCCACATTTCCGACATCCTCCGGGACAGTGGCTACACCTTC.

V gene TRBV9 combines with J gene TRBJ2-2; 9 bases are shared with TRBD2. CDR1 is SGDLS and CDR2 is YYNGEE in the germline V gene. The V segment lost 3 bases and the J segment 0 bases; nucleotides outside the gene matches: 0. CDR3 size: 15 residues. The CDR3 bases are TGTGCCAGCAGCGGACTAGCGGCGAACACCGGGGAGCTGTTTTTT. Translated, it gives CASSGLAANTGELFF. Together with reference TRBV9 and TRBJ2-2, the CDR3 gives the full variable domain: DSGVTQTPKHLITATGQRVTLRCSPRSGDLSVYWYQQSLDQGLQFLIQYYNGEERAKGNILERFSAQQFPDLHSELNLSSLELGDSALYFCASSGLAANTGELFFGEGSRLTVL.

This clone appeared a single time. The chain uses TRBV27 and TRBJ2-7; 8 bases match TRBD2. The germline V gene has CDR1 MNHEY and CDR2 SMNVEV (reference sequence). The trim removed 0 bases at V and 3 bases at J, leaving 4 bases unmatched. The CDR3 is 15 amino acids. This CDR3 is CASSLSTAGGYEQYF. The CDR3 bases are TGTGCCAGCAGTTTATCCACCGCGGGAGGCTACGAGCAGTACTTC.

The J gene is TRBJ2-7, the V gene TRBV11-1, with D perhaps matching TRBD1 (6 bases). Trimming cost V 1 base and J 1 base, with 11 bases left between them. This CDR3 region has 15 residues. Germline values: CDR1 SGHAT, CDR2 FQDESV (reference sequence). CDR3 DNA: TGTGCCAGCAGCTTAGGCCGGACAGCGTCCTACGAGCAGTACTTC. Protein sequence: CASSLGRTASYEQYF.

This clone occurred once. The chain has TRBV6-6 and TRBJ2-3; D call uncertain. The germline CDR1 and CDR2 sequences are MNHNY and SVGAGI (reference sequence). Trimming shortened V by 0 bases and J by 2 bases, and 6 bases separated the two germline ends. This CDR3 has 14 amino acids. CDR3 sequence (DNA): TGTGCCAGCAGTTACTCCACATTCACAGATACGCAGTATTTT. Translation gives CASSYSTFTDTQYF.

This chain links TRBV19 with TRBJ2-3, with D possibly called TRBD1 or TRBD2 (5 bases each). Germline V lookup: CDR1 LNHDA, CDR2 SQIVND (reference sequence). Deletions cut 5 bases from V and 2 bases from J, with 11 bases between. This CDR3 is 14 amino acids long. CDR3 DNA: TGTGCCAGTAGTTCGGGACGGAACACAGATACGCAGTATTTT. Protein sequence: CASSSGRNTDTQYF.

The genes are TRBV11-2 and TRBJ2-1; TRBD2 matches 8 bases. V gave up 3 bases and J gave up 5 bases; unmatched junction bases: 6. Germline-derived CDR1 and CDR2 are SGHAT and FQNNGV. The CDR3 extends over 15 amino acids. Here the CDR3 reads CASSFRASGHNEQFF. Here the CDR3 DNA reads TGTGCCAGCAGCTTTCGGGCTAGCGGGCACAATGAGCAGTTCTTC.

This clone was seen once. The V and J genes are TRBV7-6 and TRBJ2-5, with D tentatively TRBD1 (5 bases). The end of the DNA is better explained by TRBJ2-7, so the J call may be wrong. CDR1 is SGHVS, CDR2 FNYEAQ, per germline. The CDR3 contains 15 residues. DNA of the CDR3: TGTGCCAGCAGCAACCGCGCAGCAGGGAACTACGAGCAGTACTTC. Translation gives CASSNRAAGNYEQYF.